This TCR beta chain was obtained from a study of cytomegalovirus exposure and HLA in healthy donors. Worth noting for this clone: The antigen is unknown.

The CDR3 length is 15 residues. CDR1 LNHDA and CDR2 SQIVND come from the germline V gene (reference sequence). Trimming cost V 3 bases and J 3 bases; bases outside gene matches: 4. Primers: 60 Vbeta forward and 13 Jbeta reverse. The assay was immunoSEQ multiplex PCR, and TCRdb's table has in-frame clones only and misses some. The data hold approximately 90,000 clones, with about 76% observed a single time. Broader study findings: Accurate prediction of HLA-A and HLA-B alleles (for most subjects) was reportedly achieved from TCR beta sequences. TCR beta V- and J-gene trimming was later associated with a missense DCLRE1C variant. Equally common other TCR beta chains were less clonally expanded than HLA-associated ones, a later analysis found.

The chain recombines TRBV19 with TRBJ1-1, with TRBD1 matching 10 bases. The sample consisted of PBMCs. The sequence was obtained from a woman between 35 and 50 years old in good health and CMV-seronegative. For the CDR3, the DNA is TGTGCCAGTAGTATTTTAGGGACAGGGGACACTGAAGCTTTCTTT. Its protein is CASSILGTGDTEAFF. Full variable domain (rest looked up from reference TRBV19 and TRBJ1-1): DGGITQSPKYLFRKEGQNVTLSCEQNLNHDAMYWYRQDPGQGLRLIYYSQIVNDFQKGDIAEGYSVSREKKESFPLTVTSAQKNPTAFYLCASSILGTGDTEAFFGQGTRLTVV.